The present entry profiles one T cell receptor (beta chain) with its context. This CDR3 contains 15 residues. V lost 1 base and J lost 8, with 14 bases in between. Germline CDR1 is SGHDN and CDR2 is FVKESK. This specimen belongs to a study of blood T cell repertoires in COVID-19. Looking at the study overall: The United States, Italy and Spain provided the acute and convalescent COVID-19 samples. Sources were T cells, B-cell-depleted T cells, or PBMCs; the material itself was cDNA or gDNA.

In the study's own analysis: Amplification of reference gene primers provided the estimated nucleated cell counts. The protocol was immunoSEQ multiplex PCR, while the TCRdb copy is restricted to in-frame clones and leaves out a portion. D and trimming were read from the DNA, whereas the V and J calls and clone size are those reported in that table. The repertoire has about 170,000 clones, approximately 85% of them found once; the top ten carry about 1.2%. The chain carries TRBV14 and TRBJ1-4; D is undetermined. Sequenced input: peripheral blood. This TCR was sampled from a man between 60 and 75 years old who had recovered from COVID-19. CDR3 coding DNA: TGTGCCAGCAGCCAAGGTGGAGGGTATCACGAAAAACTGTTTTTT. Protein sequence: CASSQGGGYHEKLFF.